This T cell receptor (beta chain) was observed in a study of T cell changes during pregnancy in multiple sclerosis. CDR1 and CDR2 (germline): SGHTA, FQGTGA. J lost 3 bases, V lost 3 bases, and 9 bases had no gene match. The CDR3 spans 16 residues. The data were produced by immunoSEQ multiplex PCR, yet TCRdb's version contains in-frame clones alone and is incomplete. Found here are roughly 33,000 clones, roughly nine tenths of them singletons; the top ten hold approximately 2.6%. This clonotype was obtained from a female donor in good health, enrolled as a control in a pregnancy study. The sequencing used CD4+ T cells from peripheral blood mononuclear cells, collected in the third trimester of pregnancy. The chain recombines TRBV7-3 with TRBJ2-7, with TRBD2 matching over 9 bases. The CDR3 is CASSLEGASGIYEQYF. The DNA for the CDR3 is TGTGCCAGCAGCTTGGAGGGGGCTAGCGGGATCTACGAGCAGTACTTC. Combining the CDR3 with reference TRBV7-3 and TRBJ2-7 gives the whole variable domain GAGVSQTPSNKVTEKGKYVELRCDPISGHTALYWYRQSLGQGPEFLIYFQGTGAADDSGLPNDRFFAVRPEGSVSTLKIQRTERGDSAVYLCASSLEGASGIYEQYFGPGTRLTVT.